This is a list of T cell receptor beta chains from one sample in a study of cytomegalovirus exposure and HLA in healthy donors. Profiling relied on immunoSEQ multiplex PCR, and the TCRdb table lists in-frame clones only, not all of them. The repertoire holds 100,000 to 150,000 clones, with roughly four fifths as singletons. Sequencing was performed on PBMCs. The receptors were gathered from a man aged 50 to 60 in good health and CMV-seropositive. CDR3s include the opening cysteine and the closing phenylalanine or tryptophan. A D gene is named only where the DNA matches it firmly. Size tells how often a clone was seen (once, few, many) or the class of an expanded clone, and some rows leave it out.

TRBJ1-3	TRBV27	-	-	CASSFTGGRNSIYF	TGTGCCAGCAGTTTCACCGGGGGACGAAACAGCATATATTTT
TRBJ1-2	TRBV6-6	TRBD1	-	CASSPGQAFYGYTF	TGTGCCAGTTCCCCGGGACAGGCGTTCTATGGCTACACCTTC
TRBJ2-7	TRBV6-5	TRBD1	-	CASRKRQGASYEQYF	TGTGCCAGCAGGAAGAGACAGGGGGCGAGTTACGAGCAGTACTTC
TRBJ2-2	TRBV29-1	-	-	CSLTGGGTGELFF	TGCAGCCTAACAGGGGGGGGGACCGGGGAGCTGTTTTTT
TRBJ1-1	TRBV6-1	TRBD1	-	CASSDRGVNTEAFF	TGTGCCAGCAGTGACAGGGGGGTGAACACTGAAGCTTTCTTT
TRBJ2-1	TRBV7-6	TRBD2	-	CASSFGTGGNEQFF	TGTGCCAGCAGCTTTGGGACGGGGGGGAATGAGCAGTTCTTC
TRBJ1-1	TRBV5-1	-	-	CASSLGPGLNTEAFF	TGCGCCAGCAGCTTGGGTCCGGGGTTGAACACTGAAGCTTTCTTT
TRBJ2-7	TRBV2	TRBD2	-	CASSESSGRINEQYF	TGTGCCAGCAGTGAATCTAGCGGGAGAATTAACGAGCAGTACTTC
TRBJ2-2	TRBV5-1	TRBD1	-	CASSVMPGTVGAGELFF	TGCGCCAGCAGCGTCATGCCCGGGACAGTTGGGGCCGGGGAGCTGTTTTTT
TRBJ1-3	TRBV11-3	-	-	CASSLGRSSGNTIYF	TGTGCCAGCAGCTTAGGTCGTAGCTCTGGAAACACCATATATTTT
TRBJ2-2	TRBV7-6	TRBD2	few	CASSPWGGTNTGELFF	TGTGCCAGCAGCCCTTGGGGGGGGACTAACACCGGGGAGCTGTTTTTT
TRBJ2-7	TRBV18	-	-	CASSLSAGAYEQYF	TGTGCCAGCTCACTTTCGGCGGGGGCTTACGAGCAGTACTTC
TRBJ2-2	TRBV21-1	-	-	CASSKKRGEREDNTGELFF	TGTGCCAGCAGCAAAAAGCGAGGGGAGCGGGAGGATAACACCGGGGAGCTGTTTTTT
TRBJ2-3	TRBV7-9	-	-	CASSLETATGAQYF	TGTGCCAGCAGCTTAGAAACGGCGACAGGCGCGCAGTATTTT
TRBJ2-1	TRBV11-3	TRBD1	-	CASSPRPGTVFKEGQFF	TGTGCCAGCAGCCCAAGGCCCGGGACAGTCTTCAAGGAAGGGCAGTTCTTC
TRBJ1-3	TRBV2	-	-	CASSLWGGAGNTIYF	TGTGCCAGCTCTCTCTGGGGAGGGGCTGGAAACACCATATATTTT
TRBJ1-5	TRBV4-1	-	-	CASSQSPVRGWNQPQHF	TGCGCCAGCAGCCAATCCCCGGTGCGGGGCTGGAATCAGCCCCAGCATTTT
TRBJ2-5	TRBV18	TRBD1	-	CASLGTAQETQYF	TGTGCCAGCTTAGGGACAGCCCAAGAGACCCAGTACTTC
TRBJ2-7	TRBV10-2	TRBD2	-	CASSEGVAGGPYDEQYF	TGCGCCAGCAGTGAGGGGGTAGCGGGGGGGCCTTACGACGAGCAGTACTTC